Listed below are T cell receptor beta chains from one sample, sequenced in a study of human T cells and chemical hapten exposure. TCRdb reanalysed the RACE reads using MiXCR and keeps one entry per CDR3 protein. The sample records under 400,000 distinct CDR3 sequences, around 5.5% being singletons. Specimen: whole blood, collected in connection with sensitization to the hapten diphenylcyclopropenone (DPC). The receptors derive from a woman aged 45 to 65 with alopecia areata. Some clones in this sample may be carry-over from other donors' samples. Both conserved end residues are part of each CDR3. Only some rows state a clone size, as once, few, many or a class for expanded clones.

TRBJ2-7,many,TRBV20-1,CSARDWDRGLSYEQYF
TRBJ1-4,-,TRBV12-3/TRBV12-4,CASGGVWVGDEKLFF
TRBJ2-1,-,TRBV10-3,CAIGADRVNEQFF
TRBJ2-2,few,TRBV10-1,CASQGTSGIGELFF
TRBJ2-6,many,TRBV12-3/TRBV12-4,CASSPWTGASGANVLTF
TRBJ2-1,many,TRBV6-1,CASSPIAGGLSSYNEQFF
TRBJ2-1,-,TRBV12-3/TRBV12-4,CASTLAATARIGGNEQFF
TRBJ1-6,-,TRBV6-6,CASSYSEGALSPLHF
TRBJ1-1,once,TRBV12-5,CASGPGLNTEAFF
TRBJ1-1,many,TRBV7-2,CASSPARATRTEAFF
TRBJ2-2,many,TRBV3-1,CASSQETSGHHANTGELFF
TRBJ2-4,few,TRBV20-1,CSARPHTKNIQYF
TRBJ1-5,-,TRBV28,CASKTENQPQHF
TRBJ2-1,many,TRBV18,CASSPTGYEQFF
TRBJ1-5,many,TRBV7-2,CASSKAGHGGGQPQHF
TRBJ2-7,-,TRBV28,CASSFATRGRELEQYF
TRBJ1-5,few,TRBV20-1,CSCNERLGQPQHF
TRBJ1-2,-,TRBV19,CASSISRGYTF
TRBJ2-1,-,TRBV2,CASSDGQGGLHEQFF
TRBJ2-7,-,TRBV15,CATSRLEAYEQYF
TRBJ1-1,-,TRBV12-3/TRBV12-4,CASNLGDRGRYGAFF
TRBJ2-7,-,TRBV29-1,CSVEGLSGRSYEQYF
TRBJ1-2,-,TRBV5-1,CASSLRADTEFSNYGYTF
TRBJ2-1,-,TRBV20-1,CSARPLGQGAIDEQFF
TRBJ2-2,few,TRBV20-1,CSARVGRANTGELFF
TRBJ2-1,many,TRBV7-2,CASSSTSGTRNEQFF
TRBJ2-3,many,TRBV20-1,CSARVTSGGLGTQYF
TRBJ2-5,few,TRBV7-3,CASSLTRTSGAQYF
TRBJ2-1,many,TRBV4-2,CASSQDGTVNEQFF
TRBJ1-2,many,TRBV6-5,CASSLQGVGYTF
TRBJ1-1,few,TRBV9,CASSVDPRDTEAFF
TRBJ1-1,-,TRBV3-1,CASSLGVRGDAEAFF
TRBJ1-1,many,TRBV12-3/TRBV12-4,CASSPGTGTPEAFF
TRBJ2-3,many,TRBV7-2,CASSSGSGGARGDTQYF
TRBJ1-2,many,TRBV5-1,CASSLRQDDGVGYTF
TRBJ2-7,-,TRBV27,CASSPLFSGGFEQYF
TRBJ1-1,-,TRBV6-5,CASWGGPRNTEAFF
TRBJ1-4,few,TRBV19,CASSIRGQNSNEKLFF